These 9 T cell receptor beta chains originate from one sample sequenced in a study of Graves' ophthalmopathy and Graves' hyperthyroidism. RNA transcripts yielded amplified TCR beta CDR3 regions. First-round RT-PCR relied on HTBI primers, and a second-round multiplex PCR came next. TCRdb itself ran the multiplex PCR reads through MiXCR, one entry per CDR3 protein. The sample includes around 470,000 distinct CDR3 sequences, about an eighth seen only once; the top ten take around 9.8%. Material: blood. Receptors were obtained from a woman in her 30s with Graves' ophthalmopathy.

This clonotype was seen many times. The chain is built from TRBV9 and TRBJ1-2; D is perhaps TRBD1 (5 bases). The ends were cut back, 3 bases at V and 4 bases at J, with 13 bases in the middle. The CDR3 contains 14 residues. Germline CDR1 SGDLS, CDR2 YYNGEE. DNA of the CDR3: TGTGCCAGCAGCGAGCCCGGGGGGGGCTATGGCTACACCTTC. This codes for CASSEPGGGYGYTF.

The rearrangement uses TRBV20-1 and TRBJ1-1; D ambiguous. CDR3 length equals 10 residues. V gave up 2 bases and J gave up 3 bases, with 1 base separating them. Looked up from germline, CDR1 is DFQATT and CDR2 is SNEGSKA (reference sequence). The DNA for the CDR3 is TGCAGTGCTAGACACACTGAAGCTTTCTTT. It codes for CSARHTEAFF.

This clonotype was detected ten times or more. CDR3 sequence (DNA): TGTGCCAGCCAGGCGGTAACTGAAGCTTTCTTT. This gives the protein CASQAVTEAFF. The gene calls are TRBV27 and TRBJ1-1; the D is unclear. Looked up from germline, CDR1 is MNHEY and CDR2 is SMNVEV (reference sequence). The length of the CDR3 is 11 residues. V was trimmed by 8 bases and J by 5 bases, leaving 9 bases between them.

The table lists this clonotype with many counts. This rearrangement joins TRBV6-1 to TRBJ1-1; D is unresolved. The germline V gene has CDR1 MNHNS and CDR2 SASEGT. CDR3 size: 14 residues. V was clipped by 4 bases and J by 4 bases, with 13 bases between them. The chain's CDR3 is CASSGTSESTEAFF. CDR3 nucleotide sequence: TGTGCCAGCAGTGGAACCTCAGAGAGCACTGAAGCTTTCTTT.

The chain recombines TRBV5-1 with TRBJ2-5, with D tentatively TRBD1 (5 bases). The CDR3 contains 13 residues. Trimming stripped 3 bases from V and 5 bases from J, with 11 bases between. Germline CDR1 reads SGHRS; CDR2 reads YFSETQ. CDR3 coding DNA: TGCGCCAGCAGCTACCACTACAGGGAGACCCAGTACTTC. This translates into CASSYHYRETQYF.

This clonotype occurred a few times. The chain uses TRBV3-1 and TRBJ1-2; D not certain. Trimming stripped 1 base from V and 4 bases from J, with 16 bases between. The CDR3 runs to 16 residues. The germline CDR1 and CDR2 sequences are LGHDT and YNNKEL (reference sequence). CDR3 bases: TGTGCCAGCAGCCAAGCTTTCACTCACCGAGGCTATGGCTACACCTTC. Protein: CASSQAFTHRGYGYTF. The whole variable domain, filled in from reference TRBV3-1 and TRBJ1-2, reads DTAVSQTPKYLVTQMGNDKSIKCEQNLGHDTMYWYKQDSKKFLKIMFSYNNKELIINETVPNRFSPKSPDKAHLNLHINSLELGDSAVYFCASSQAFTHRGYGYTFGSGTRLTVV.

J is TRBJ2-7 and V is TRBV28, with a weak D call TRBD1 (6 bases). V shed 4 bases and J shed 3 bases, with 19 bases lying between them. The CDR3 has 16 residues. Germline-derived CDR1 and CDR2 are MDHEN and SYDVKM. The CDR3 sequence: CASSSVSRDTHYEQYF. CDR3 DNA sequence: TGTGCCAGCAGTTCCGTTTCCCGGGACACCCACTACGAGCAGTACTTC.

This clonotype was seen ten or more times. The CDR3 coding sequence is TGTGCCATCAGGGGGACACTTGACTACGAGCAGTACTTC. It translates to CAIRGTLDYEQYF. The genes are TRBV10-3 and TRBJ2-7; possible D gene TRBD1, 6 bases. This CDR3 spans 13 amino acids. V shed 6 bases and J shed 3 bases, with 12 bases lying between them. Germline V gene data show CDR1 as ENHRY and CDR2 as SYGVKD.

The sample holds one count of this clonotype. This sequence joins TRBV3-1 and TRBJ2-2; no definite D call. V was clipped by 5 bases and J by 0 bases, with 16 bases between them. Germline V CDR1 and CDR2: LGHDT, YNNKEL (reference sequence). The CDR3 contains 17 residues. The CDR3 DNA follows: TGTGCCAGCAGCGATCAGACCGACGGAGCGAACACCGGGGAGCTGTTTTTT. Translation: CASSDQTDGANTGELFF. Drawing the rest from reference TRBV3-1 and TRBJ2-2, the complete variable domain is DTAVSQTPKYLVTQMGNDKSIKCEQNLGHDTMYWYKQDSKKFLKIMFSYNNKELIINETVPNRFSPKSPDKAHLNLHINSLELGDSAVYFCASSDQTDGANTGELFFGEGSRLTVL.